Listed here is a single TCR beta chain. Antigen: not known. Sequencing ends 3 residues short of the CDR3 end; the germline J gene provides the rest. V trimming: 1 base; J trimming: 3 bases; junction bases outside the gene matches: 3. Germline assignment: CDR1 SQVTM and CDR2 ANQGSEA. This CDR3 has 13 amino acids. This sample is part of a study of Tregs in tolerant kidney transplant recipients. On the study more broadly: The nonmyeloablative bone marrow transplants came from related graft donors, with transient mixed chimerism.

Study results and limitations: No direct test of biological reproducibility was done here. Findings come from small patient numbers and require larger validation.

Only in-frame clones appear in the TCRdb table, and some are missing; sequencing was by immunoSEQ multiplex PCR. The sample data list approximately 35,000 clones. The clonotype was recovered from a human donor who received a combined kidney and bone marrow transplant. The chain has TRBV29-1 and TRBJ2-7; 7 nucleotides line up with TRBD1. The sample consisted of CD8+ T cells from blood, taken before the transplant. CDR3 DNA, as far as it was read: TGCAGCGTTGAAGGGACAGGAGGCTACGAG. Translating it yields CSVEGTGGYE. The CDR3, in full, reads CSVEGTGGYEQYF.